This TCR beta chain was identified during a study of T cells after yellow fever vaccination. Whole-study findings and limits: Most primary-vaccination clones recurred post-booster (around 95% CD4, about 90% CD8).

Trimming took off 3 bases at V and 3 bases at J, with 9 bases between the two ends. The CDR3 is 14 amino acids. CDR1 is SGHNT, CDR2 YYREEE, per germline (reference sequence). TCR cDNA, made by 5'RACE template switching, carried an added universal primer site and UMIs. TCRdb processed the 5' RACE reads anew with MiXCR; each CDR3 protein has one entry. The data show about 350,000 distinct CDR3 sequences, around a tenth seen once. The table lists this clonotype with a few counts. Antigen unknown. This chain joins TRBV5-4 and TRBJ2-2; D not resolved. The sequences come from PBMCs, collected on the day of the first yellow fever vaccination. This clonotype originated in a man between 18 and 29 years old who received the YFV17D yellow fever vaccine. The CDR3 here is CASSYTGYTGELFF. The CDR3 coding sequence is TGTGCCAGCAGCTATACCGGCTACACCGGGGAGCTGTTTTTT.